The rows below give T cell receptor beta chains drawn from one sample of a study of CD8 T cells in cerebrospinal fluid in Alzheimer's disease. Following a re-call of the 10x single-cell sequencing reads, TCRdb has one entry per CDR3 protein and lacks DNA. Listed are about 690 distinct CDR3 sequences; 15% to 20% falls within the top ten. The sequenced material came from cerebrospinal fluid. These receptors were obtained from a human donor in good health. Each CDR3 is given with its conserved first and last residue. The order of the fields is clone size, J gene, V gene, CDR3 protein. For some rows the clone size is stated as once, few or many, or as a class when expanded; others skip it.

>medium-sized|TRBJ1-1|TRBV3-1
CASSRDRLEAFF
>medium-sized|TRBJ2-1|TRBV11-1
CASSLAMGGEIYNEQFF
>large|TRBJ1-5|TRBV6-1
CASSAGQVYWQPQHF
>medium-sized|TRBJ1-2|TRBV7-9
CASSVDRGTNYGYTF
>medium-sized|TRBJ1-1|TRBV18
CASSRSTGGMNTEAFF
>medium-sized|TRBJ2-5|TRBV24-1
CATSDPLQGETQYF
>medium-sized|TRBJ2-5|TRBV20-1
CSARPGGETQYF
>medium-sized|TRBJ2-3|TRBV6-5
CASTSGVRTDTQYF
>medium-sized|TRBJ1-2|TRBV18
CAGPLNYGYTF
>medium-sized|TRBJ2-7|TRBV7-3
CASSPVAGGVGEQYF
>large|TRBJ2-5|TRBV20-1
CSARDEVTGPQYF
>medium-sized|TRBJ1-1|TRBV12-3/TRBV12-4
CASIPVGRFTEAFF
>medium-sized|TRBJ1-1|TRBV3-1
CASSQRYGGGRNTEAFF
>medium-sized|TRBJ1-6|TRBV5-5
CASSLTGRSYNSPLHF
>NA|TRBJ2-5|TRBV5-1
CASSSGQRETQYF
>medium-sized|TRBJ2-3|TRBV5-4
CASSFGGPPDTQYF
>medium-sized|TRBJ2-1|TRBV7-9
CASSLGGGRAYNEQFF
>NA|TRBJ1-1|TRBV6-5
CASSYSIQAGDGKEAFF
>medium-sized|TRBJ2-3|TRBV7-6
CASSFLAGETSSTDTQYF
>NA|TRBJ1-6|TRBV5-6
CASSLGRGLTRGSPLHF
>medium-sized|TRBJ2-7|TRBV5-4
CASSQQGADEQYF
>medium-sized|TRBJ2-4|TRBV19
CASSIPLRTRAKNIQYF
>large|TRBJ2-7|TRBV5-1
CASSGTDTYEQYF
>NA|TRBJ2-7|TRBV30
CAWRKEYEQYF
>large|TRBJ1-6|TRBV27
CASSVTGLPHSSYNSPLHF
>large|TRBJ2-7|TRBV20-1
CSASPRYEQYF
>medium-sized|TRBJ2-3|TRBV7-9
CASSLAGQGTDTQYF
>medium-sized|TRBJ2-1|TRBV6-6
CASNPFTSGGQFGPNEQFF
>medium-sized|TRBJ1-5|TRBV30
CAWSSQGRSNQPQHF
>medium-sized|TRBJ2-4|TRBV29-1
CSVTGGAKNIQYF
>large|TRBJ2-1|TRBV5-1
CASSLAGQRGRDEQFF
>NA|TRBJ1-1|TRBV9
CASSVVREDEAFF